This TCR beta chain was captured by sequencing in a study of T cell clonotyping in hematopoietic cell transplantation. Profiled with immunoSEQ multiplex PCR; TCRdb holds only in-frame clones, not every one. The top ten clones hold 3.5% to 4.5% of a sample with about 16,000 clones, approximately 83% of them seen once. Details on this clone: Its antigen is still unknown.

Study conclusions and caveats: Broader posttransplant TCR repertoire diversity was predicted by graft donor and pretransplant recipient Inverse Simpson Index values. After transplant, recipient diversity fell while pathologically expanded clonotypes grew through day 180. At the given depth, recipient repertoires were over 95% de novo clonotypes.

The CDR3 sequence is 15 residues long. The germline gives CDR1 MDHEN, CDR2 SYDVKM. V lost 5 bases and J lost 1; bases outside the gene matches: 6. This chain connects TRBV28 to TRBJ1-1; 8 nucleotides align to TRBD1. Sequencing used peripheral blood mononuclear cells. This receptor was taken from a woman between 40 and 55 years old in good health. Some clones in this sample may be carry-over from other donors' samples. CDR3 residues: CASSPWTGRNTEAFF. CDR3 in DNA: TGTGCCAGCAGTCCATGGACAGGGCGGAACACTGAAGCTTTCTTT.